This is a list of T cell receptor beta chains from one sample in a study of T cell repertoires in ileal Crohn's disease. Data came from immunoSEQ multiplex PCR; TCRdb stores just in-frame clones and leaves some out. The sample contains approximately 6,700 clones, less than 80% of which appear only once. The sample comprised ileal tissue. These receptors all come from an adult with Crohn's disease. Both conserved end residues are part of each CDR3. D genes are given only for firm matches. Clone size appears in some rows only: once, few, many, or a class for an expanded clone.

cdr3_aa cdr3_nt clone_size j_call v_call d_call cdr3_length
CASSYSGGNEKLFF TGTGCCAGCAGTTACTCGGGGGGGAATGAAAAACTGTTTTTT - TRBJ1-4 TRBV6-5 - 14
CASSTTYNSPLHF TGTGCCAGCAGCACAACCTATAATTCACCCCTCCACTTT - TRBJ1-6 TRBV2 - 13
CASSYRTEAFF TGTGCCAGCAGTTACCGCACAGAAGCTTTCTTT - TRBJ1-1 TRBV6-6 - 11
CAWSVHGTATYEQYF TGTGCCTGGAGTGTACACGGGACAGCTACATACGAGCAGTACTTC - TRBJ2-7 TRBV30 TRBD1 15
CASSSTGTDYSPLHF TGCGCCAGCAGCTCTACCGGGACGGACTACTCACCCCTCCACTTT - TRBJ1-6 TRBV5-1 - 15
CASSSGLAVQETQYF TGTGCCAGCTCATCGGGACTAGCGGTCCAAGAGACCCAGTACTTC - TRBJ2-5 TRBV18 TRBD2 15
CASSPNRGLKAFF TGTGCCAGCAGCCCTAACAGGGGGTTGAAGGCTTTCTTT - TRBJ1-1 TRBV7-2 TRBD1 13
CSVQLQGAGITEAFF TGCAGCGTCCAACTACAGGGGGCGGGGATCACTGAAGCTTTCTTT - TRBJ1-1 TRBV29-1 TRBD1 15
CASSALLRGAGEQYF TGTGCCAGCAGTGCCCTTCTCAGAGGGGCTGGCGAGCAGTACTTC - TRBJ2-7 TRBV6-5 - 15
CASSGGQVTNQPQHF TGTGCCAGCAGTGGGGGTCAGGTGACCAATCAGCCCCAGCATTTT few TRBJ1-5 TRBV6-1 - 15
CASSLETGYNEQFF TGTGCTAGCAGCTTAGAAACAGGTTACAATGAGCAGTTCTTC - TRBJ2-1 TRBV7-7 - 14
CAWSTMNTEAFF TGTGCCTGGAGTACGATGAACACTGAAGCTTTCTTT - TRBJ1-1 TRBV30 - 12
CASTGTANEKLFF TGTGCCAGCACCGGTACAGCTAATGAAAAACTGTTTTTT - TRBJ1-4 TRBV9 - 13
CASSSTESSNAEAFF TGTGCCAGCAGCTCCACAGAAAGTAGCAACGCTGAAGCTTTCTTT few TRBJ1-1 TRBV9 - 15
CASSPNQGDGYEQYF TGTGCCAGCAGTCCAAACCAGGGGGACGGGTACGAGCAGTACTTC - TRBJ2-7 TRBV6-5 TRBD1 15
CASSPIRGRGNNEAFF TGTGCCAGCAGCCCAATAAGGGGGAGGGGAAACAATGAAGCTTTCTTT - TRBJ1-1 TRBV25-1 - 16
CASSGQGGRDTQYF TGCGCCAGCAGCGGACAGGGTGGCAGGGATACGCAGTATTTT - TRBJ2-3 TRBV5-1 TRBD1 14
CASSPLRGAGNYEQYF TGTGCCAGCAGCCCCTTACGGGGGGCGGGGAACTACGAGCAGTACTTC medium-sized TRBJ2-7 TRBV7-2 - 16
CASSQAGMNTEAFF TGTGCCAGCAGCCAAGCGGGTATGAACACTGAAGCTTTCTTT - TRBJ1-1 TRBV14 - 14
CSVEKGMGQGGSGANVLTF TGCAGCGTTGAGAAGGGAATGGGACAGGGTGGCTCTGGGGCCAACGTCCTGACTTTC - TRBJ2-6 TRBV29-1 TRBD1 19
CARAEQCEQSRANVLTF TGTGCCAGAGCGGAACAGTGTGAACAAAGTCGGGCCAACGTCCTGACTTTC - TRBJ2-6 TRBV5-3 - 17
CASSWTGGSQPQHF TGTGCCAGCAGTTGGACAGGGGGAAGTCAGCCCCAGCATTTT - TRBJ1-5 TRBV28 TRBD1 14
CASSLDGRGSEAFF TGTGCCAGCAGCTTAGACGGCCGAGGATCTGAAGCTTTCTTT - TRBJ1-1 TRBV7-9 - 14
CASSSRNRTGSSYEQYF TGTGCCAGCAGCTCTAGAAACCGGACAGGAAGCTCCTACGAGCAGTACTTC few TRBJ2-7 TRBV11-3 TRBD1 17
CARSSWTTLTGQIGYF TGTGCCAGAAGCTCCTGGACCACCTTGACAGGGCAAATAGGCTACTTC medium-sized TRBJ2-7 TRBV5-3 TRBD1 16
CASSPRTGSQYGYTF TGTGCCAGCAGCCCCCGGACAGGGTCCCAATATGGCTACACCTTC - TRBJ1-2 TRBV7-2 TRBD1 15
CASSQITEAFF TGTGCCAGCAGTCAGATCACTGAAGCTTTCTTT - TRBJ1-1 TRBV6-6 - 11
CASSLAGGGETQYF TGCGCCAGCAGTTTGGCCGGGGGAGGAGAGACCCAGTACTTC - TRBJ2-5 TRBV5-1 - 14
CASSPRTGGYEKLFF TGTGCCAGCAGCCCGCGGACAGGGGGCTATGAAAAACTGTTTTTT - TRBJ1-4 TRBV7-9 TRBD1 15
CATADREDSPLHF TGTGCCACCGCGGACAGGGAAGATTCACCCCTCCACTTT - TRBJ1-6 TRBV6-4 TRBD1 13